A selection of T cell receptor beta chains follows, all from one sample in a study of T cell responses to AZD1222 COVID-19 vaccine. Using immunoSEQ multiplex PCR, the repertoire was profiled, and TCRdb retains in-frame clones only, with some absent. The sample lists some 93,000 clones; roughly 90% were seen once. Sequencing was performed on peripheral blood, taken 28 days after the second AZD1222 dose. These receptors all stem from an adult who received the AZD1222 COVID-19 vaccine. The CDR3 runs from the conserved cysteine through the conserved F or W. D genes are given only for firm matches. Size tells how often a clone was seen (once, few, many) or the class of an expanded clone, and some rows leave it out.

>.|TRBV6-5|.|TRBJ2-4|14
CASSTQGPKNIQYF
TGTGCCAGCAGTACCCAGGGCCCCAAAAACATTCAGTACTTC
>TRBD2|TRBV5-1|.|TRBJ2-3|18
CASSFRDLTSGKYDTQYF
TGCGCCAGCAGCTTCCGGGACTTGACTAGCGGGAAGTATGATACGCAGTATTTT
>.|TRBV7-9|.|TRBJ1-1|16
CASSLANFELHTEAFF
TGTGCCAGCAGCTTAGCCAACTTTGAATTACACACTGAAGCTTTCTTT
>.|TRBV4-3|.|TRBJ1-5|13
CASSTRPRQPQHF
TGCGCCAGCAGCACACGCCCCCGTCAGCCCCAGCATTTT
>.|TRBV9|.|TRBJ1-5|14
CASSVGPLNQPQHF
TGTGCCAGCAGCGTAGGACCTCTCAATCAGCCCCAGCATTTT
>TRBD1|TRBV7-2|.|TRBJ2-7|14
CASSREQGAAEQYF
TGTGCCAGCAGCAGAGAACAGGGGGCGGCCGAGCAGTACTTC
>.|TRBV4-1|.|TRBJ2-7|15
CASSQAETGVYEQYF
TGCGCCAGCAGCCAAGCCGAAACAGGCGTCTACGAGCAGTACTTC
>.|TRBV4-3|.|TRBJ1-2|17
CASSQDQGAGASYGYTF
TGCGCCAGCAGCCAAGATCAGGGTGCAGGGGCTTCCTATGGCTACACCTTC
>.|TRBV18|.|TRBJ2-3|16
CASSPGEGGSTDTQYF
TGTGCCAGCTCACCGGGAGAAGGAGGAAGCACAGATACGCAGTATTTT
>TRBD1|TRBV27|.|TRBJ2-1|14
CASSLAYRGNEQFF
TGTGCCAGCAGTTTGGCTTACAGGGGCAATGAGCAGTTCTTC
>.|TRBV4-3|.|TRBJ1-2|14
CASSQDHEVAGYTF
TGCGCCAGCAGCCAAGATCACGAAGTGGCGGGCTACACCTTC
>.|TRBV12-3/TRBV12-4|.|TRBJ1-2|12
CASSARNYGYTF
TGTGCCAGCAGTGCGAGAAACTATGGCTACACCTTC
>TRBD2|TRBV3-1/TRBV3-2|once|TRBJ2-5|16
CASSQDGRGGQETQYF
TGTGCCAGCAGCCAAGATGGGCGGGGGGGCCAAGAGACCCAGTACTTC
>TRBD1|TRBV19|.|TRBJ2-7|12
CADRDSIYEQYF
TGTGCCGACCGGGACAGTATCTACGAGCAGTACTTC
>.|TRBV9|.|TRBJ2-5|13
CASNRELQETQYF
TGTGCCAGCAACCGGGAACTTCAAGAGACCCAGTACTTC
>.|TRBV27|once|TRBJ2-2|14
CASSPGRQTGELFF
TGTGCCAGCAGTCCGGGTCGACAGACCGGGGAGCTGTTTTTT
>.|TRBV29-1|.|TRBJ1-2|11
CSVLAGYGYTF
TGCAGCGTTCTAGCCGGCTATGGCTACACCTTC
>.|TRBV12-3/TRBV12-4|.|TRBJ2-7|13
CASSLVGAGEQYF
TGTGCCAGCAGTTTAGTTGGGGCAGGGGAGCAGTACTTC
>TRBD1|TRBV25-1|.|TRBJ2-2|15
CASSTGAPITGELFF
TGTGCCAGCAGTACAGGGGCCCCGATCACCGGGGAGCTGTTTTTT
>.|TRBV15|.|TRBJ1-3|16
CATSRDMEPSGNTIYF
TGTGCCACCAGCAGAGACATGGAGCCTTCTGGAAACACCATATATTTT
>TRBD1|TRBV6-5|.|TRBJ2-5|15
CASSYSRTGEGTQYF
TGTGCCAGCAGTTACTCGAGGACAGGGGAGGGGACCCAGTACTTC
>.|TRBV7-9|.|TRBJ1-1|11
CASNGAVEAFF
TGTGCCAGCAACGGGGCGGTAGAAGCTTTCTTT
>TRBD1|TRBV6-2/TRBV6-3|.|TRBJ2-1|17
CASSYWGGQGRSNEQFF
TGTGCCAGCAGTTACTGGGGAGGACAGGGTAGGAGCAATGAGCAGTTCTTC
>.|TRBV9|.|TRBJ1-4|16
CASSVQGVATNEKLFF
TGTGCCAGCAGCGTACAGGGAGTTGCAACTAATGAAAAACTGTTTTTT
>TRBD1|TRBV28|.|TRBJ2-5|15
CASSLTLTGAETQYF
TGTGCCAGCAGTTTGACCCTGACAGGGGCAGAGACCCAGTACTTC
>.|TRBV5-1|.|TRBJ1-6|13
CASSTKWDSPLHF
TGCGCCAGCAGCACCAAGTGGGATTCACCCCTCCACTTT
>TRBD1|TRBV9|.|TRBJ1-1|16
CASSGNRQGRITEAFF
TGTGCCAGCAGCGGGAATCGACAGGGGCGAATCACTGAAGCTTTCTTT
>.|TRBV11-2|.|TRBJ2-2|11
CASSTTGELFF
TGTGCCAGCAGCACGACCGGGGAGCTGTTTTTT
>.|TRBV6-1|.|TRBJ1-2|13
CASSERANYGYTF
TGTGCCAGCAGTGAACGGGCTAACTATGGCTACACCTTC
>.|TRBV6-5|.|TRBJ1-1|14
CASSPLTRSREAFF
TGTGCCAGCAGTCCGCTAACCCGTTCCAGAGAAGCTTTCTTT
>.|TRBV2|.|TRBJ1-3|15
CASSEEQHSGNTIYF
TGTGCCAGCAGTGAAGAGCAACACTCTGGAAACACCATATATTTT
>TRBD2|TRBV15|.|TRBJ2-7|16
CATPSPSSGRTYEQYF
TGTGCCACCCCAAGTCCCTCTAGCGGACGTACCTACGAGCAGTACTTC
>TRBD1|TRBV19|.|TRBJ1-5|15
CASLDRAYSNQPQHF
TGTGCCAGCTTAGACAGGGCTTATAGCAATCAGCCCCAGCATTTT
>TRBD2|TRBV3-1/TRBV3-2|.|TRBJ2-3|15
CASSQDFSGADTQYF
TGTGCCAGCAGCCAAGATTTTAGCGGGGCAGATACGCAGTATTTT
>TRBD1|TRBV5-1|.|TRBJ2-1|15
CASSLRDRGNNEQFF
TGCGCCAGCAGCTTGAGGGACAGGGGGAACAATGAGCAGTTCTTC
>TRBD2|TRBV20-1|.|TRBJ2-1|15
CSASETSPRVYEQFF
TGCAGTGCTAGTGAGACTAGCCCCCGAGTCTATGAGCAGTTCTTC
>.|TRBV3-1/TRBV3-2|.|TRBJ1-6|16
CASSQVIGGLGSPLHF
TGTGCCAGCAGCCAAGTAATTGGTGGCCTGGGGTCACCCCTCCACTTT
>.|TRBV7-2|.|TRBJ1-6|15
CASTINRQRSSPLHF
TGTGCCAGCACGATAAACCGGCAGAGGAGTTCACCCCTCCACTTT
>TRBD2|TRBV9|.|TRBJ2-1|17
CASSASGGRAAGNEQFF
TGTGCCAGCAGCGCTAGTGGCGGGAGGGCCGCGGGGAATGAGCAGTTCTTC
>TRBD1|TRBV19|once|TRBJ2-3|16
CASSILGQGRADTQYF
TGTGCCAGTAGTATCCTCGGACAGGGGAGGGCGGATACGCAGTATTTT
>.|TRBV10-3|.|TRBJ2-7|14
CAISDAKNSYEQYF
TGTGCCATCAGTGATGCCAAGAACTCCTACGAGCAGTACTTC
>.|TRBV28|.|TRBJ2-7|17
CASSSLQEAVASYEQYF
TGTGCCAGCAGTTCCCTACAAGAGGCAGTAGCCTCCTACGAGCAGTACTTC
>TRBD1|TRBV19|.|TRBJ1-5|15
CASSIKGALNQPQHF
TGTGCCAGTAGTATAAAGGGGGCTCTTAATCAGCCCCAGCATTTT
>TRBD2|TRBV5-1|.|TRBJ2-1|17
CASTRSSGGREGNEQFF
TGCGCCAGCACCCGGTCTAGCGGGGGGCGAGAGGGCAATGAGCAGTTCTTC
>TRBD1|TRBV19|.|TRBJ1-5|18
CASSMGDRLTSGNQPQHF
TGTGCCAGTAGTATGGGGGACAGGCTTACCTCGGGCAATCAGCCCCAGCATTTT
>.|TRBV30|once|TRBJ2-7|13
CAWSAQGPYEQYF
TGTGCCTGGAGTGCGCAGGGTCCCTACGAGCAGTACTTC
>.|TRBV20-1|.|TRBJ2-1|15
CSASGTGSSYNEQFF
TGCAGTGCTAGTGGTACCGGGAGCTCCTACAATGAGCAGTTCTTC
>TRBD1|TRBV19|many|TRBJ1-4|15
CASTLGDRRYEKLFF
TGTGCCAGTACCTTAGGGGACAGACGGTATGAAAAACTGTTTTTT
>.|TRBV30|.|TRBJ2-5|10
CAWSSETQYF
TGTGCCTGGAGTTCGGAGACCCAGTACTTC
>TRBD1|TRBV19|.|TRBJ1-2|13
CASSSGGDYGYTF
TGTGCCAGTAGTTCAGGGGGCGACTATGGCTACACCTTC
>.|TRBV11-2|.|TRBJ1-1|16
CASSLRGISMNTEAFF
TGTGCCAGCAGCTTAAGAGGGATTAGCATGAACACTGAAGCTTTCTTT
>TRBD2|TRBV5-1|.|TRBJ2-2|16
CASSSQARGVAGELFF
TGCGCCAGCAGCTCCCAGGCCCGGGGGGTGGCCGGGGAGCTGTTTTTT
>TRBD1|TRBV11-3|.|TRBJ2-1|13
CASRQTGVNEQFF
TGTGCCAGCAGGCAAACAGGGGTCAATGAGCAGTTCTTC
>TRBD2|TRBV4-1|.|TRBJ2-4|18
CASSQDPGLAGEKNIQYF
TGCGCCAGCAGCCAAGATCCGGGACTAGCGGGAGAGAAAAACATTCAGTACTTC
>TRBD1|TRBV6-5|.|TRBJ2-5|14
CASRPGTGQETQYF
TGTGCCAGCAGACCTGGGACAGGTCAAGAGACCCAGTACTTC
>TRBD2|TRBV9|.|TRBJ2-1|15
CASSSYGGIYNEQFF
TGTGCCAGCAGCAGTTACGGGGGGATCTACAATGAGCAGTTCTTC
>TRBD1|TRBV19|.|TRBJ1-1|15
CASSRSGQARTEAFF
TGTGCCAGTAGTAGATCAGGACAGGCCCGCACTGAAGCTTTCTTT
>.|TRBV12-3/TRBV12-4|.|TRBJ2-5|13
CASSSTSVETQYF
TGTGCCAGCAGCTCTACCTCAGTGGAGACCCAGTACTTC